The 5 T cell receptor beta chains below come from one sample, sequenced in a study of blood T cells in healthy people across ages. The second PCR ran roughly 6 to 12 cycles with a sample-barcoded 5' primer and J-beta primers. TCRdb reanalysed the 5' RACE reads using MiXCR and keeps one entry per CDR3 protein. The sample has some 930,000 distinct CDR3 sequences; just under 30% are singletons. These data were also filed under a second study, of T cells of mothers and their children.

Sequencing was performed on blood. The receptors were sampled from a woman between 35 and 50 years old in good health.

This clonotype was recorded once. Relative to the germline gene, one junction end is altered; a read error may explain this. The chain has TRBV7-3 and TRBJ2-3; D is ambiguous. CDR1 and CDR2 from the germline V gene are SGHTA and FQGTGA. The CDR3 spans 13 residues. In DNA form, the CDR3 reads TGCGCCAGCAGCTCGGACCGGTGGGATACGCAGTATTTT. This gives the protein CASSSDRWDTQYF. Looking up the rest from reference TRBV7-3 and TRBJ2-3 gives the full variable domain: GAGVSQTPSNKVTEKGKYVELRCDPISGHTALYWYRQSLGQGPEFLIYFQGTGAADDSGLPNDRFFAVRPEGSVSTLKIQRTERGDSAVYLCASSSDRWDTQYFGPGTRLTVL.

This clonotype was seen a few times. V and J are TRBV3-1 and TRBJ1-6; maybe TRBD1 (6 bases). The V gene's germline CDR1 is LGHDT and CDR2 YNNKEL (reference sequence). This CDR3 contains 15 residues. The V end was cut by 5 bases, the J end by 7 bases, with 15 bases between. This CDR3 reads CASSASGTSNSPLHF. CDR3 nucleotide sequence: TGTGCCAGCAGCGCCTCCGGGACATCCAATTCACCCCTCCACTTT.

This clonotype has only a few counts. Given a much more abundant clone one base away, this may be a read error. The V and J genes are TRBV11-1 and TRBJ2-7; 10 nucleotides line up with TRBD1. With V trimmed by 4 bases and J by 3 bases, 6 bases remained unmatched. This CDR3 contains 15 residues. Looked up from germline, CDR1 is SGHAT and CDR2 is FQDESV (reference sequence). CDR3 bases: TGTGCCAGCAGCTGGGGACAGGGGAATGACTACGAGCAGTACTTC. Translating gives CASSWGQGNDYEQYF.

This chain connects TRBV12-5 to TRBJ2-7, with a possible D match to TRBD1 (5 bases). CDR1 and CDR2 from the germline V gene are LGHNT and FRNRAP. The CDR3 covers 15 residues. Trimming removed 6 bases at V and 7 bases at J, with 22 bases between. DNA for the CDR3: TGTGCTAGTGGGGGCGGCGTAGGGGCGTTCAATGAGCAGTACTTC. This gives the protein CASGGGVGAFNEQYF.

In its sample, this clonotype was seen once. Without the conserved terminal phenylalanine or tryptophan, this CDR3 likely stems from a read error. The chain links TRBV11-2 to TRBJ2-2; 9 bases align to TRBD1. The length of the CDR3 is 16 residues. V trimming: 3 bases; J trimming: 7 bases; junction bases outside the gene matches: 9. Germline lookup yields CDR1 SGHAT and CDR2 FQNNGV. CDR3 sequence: CASSLAGTGSVGELFV. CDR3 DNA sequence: TGTGCCAGCAGCTTGGCCGGGACAGGGAGTGTCGGGGAGCTGTTTGTT.